The 29 T cell receptor beta chains presented below share a single source sample, sequenced in a study of T cell clusters in autoimmune cytopenias. TRB rearrangements were amplified by touch-down multiplex PCR with mixed TRB-A/B primers. TCRdb reprocessed the multiplex PCR reads and keeps a single row for each CDR3 protein, giving no DNA. Its listing shows a few thousand distinct CDR3 sequences. Tens of thousands of genome equivalents of blood DNA were amplified for TRB. Sequencing was carried out using peripheral blood. The origin of the receptors is a human donor with an autoimmune cytopenia or autoimmune hepatitis (not recorded which).

By frequency, this clonotype is medium-sized. This chain connects TRBV5-6 to TRBJ1-6; there is no DNA to check the TCRdb D call of TRBD1. The CDR3 has 20 amino acids. CDR1 and CDR2 from the germline V gene are SGHDT and YYEEEE. The CDR3 spells CASSLWRFGTRGIGDSPLHF.

The chain uses TRBV24-1 and TRBJ2-1; TCRdb indicates TRBD1, and absent DNA this call remains unverified. Germline CDR1 KGHDR, CDR2 SFDVKD. This CDR3 spans 14 amino acids. The CDR3 loop is CATSKGQLDNEQFF.

The rearrangement links TRBV7-2 to TRBJ2-7; checking the TCRdb D call of TRBD1 is not possible without DNA. Germline CDR1 is SGHTA and CDR2 is FQGNSA. The CDR3 spans 13 residues. The CDR3 region is CVSSIGGVNEQYF.

In terms of frequency, this clonotype is medium-sized (0.01 to 0.1%). V and J are TRBV18 and TRBJ1-6. The length of the CDR3 is 15 residues. The germline gives CDR1 KGHSH, CDR2 LQKENI. CDR3 amino acids: CASSPRQASNSPLHF.

This clonotype is called medium-sized (0.01 to 0.1%) based on its frequency. V gene TRBV7-9 combines with J gene TRBJ2-3. Germline assignment: CDR1 SEHNR and CDR2 FQNEAQ (reference sequence). The CDR3 is 16 amino acids. CDR3 loop: CASFVQNQPSTDTQYF.

J is TRBJ2-1 and V is TRBV10-3; TCRdb's assignment of TRBD1 cannot be checked, as there is no DNA. Germline assignment: CDR1 ENHRY and CDR2 SYGVKD. The CDR3 is 13 residues long. The CDR3 sequence is CAIRWDRDNEQFF.

V usage is TRBV5-4 and J usage is TRBJ2-2. Germline CDR1 SGHNT, CDR2 YYREEE (reference sequence). This CDR3 contains 13 residues. CDR3 sequence: CASSLTSFGELFF. The full variable domain, in which reference TRBV5-4 and TRBJ2-2 provide the parts outside the CDR3, is ETGVTQSPTHLIKTRGQQVTLRCSSQSGHNTVSWYQQALGQGPQFIFQYYREEENGRGNFPPRFSGLQFPNYSSELNVNALELDDSALYLCASSLTSFGELFFGEGSRLTVL.

The CDR3 reads CASSVDRVGSDTQYF. The chain links TRBV6-5 to TRBJ2-3; TCRdb's D gene call, TRBD1, goes unchecked for lack of DNA. The CDR3 totals 15 residues. Germline loops: CDR1 MNHEY, CDR2 SVGAGI.

This clonotype is classed as medium-sized by frequency. The V gene is TRBV15, the J gene TRBJ2-1; absent DNA, TCRdb's TRBD2 call cannot be checked. The CDR3 runs to 16 residues. Germline loops: CDR1 LNHNV, CDR2 YYDKDF (reference sequence). CDR3: CATSRPAGASHNEQFF.

This clonotype shows up as medium-sized (0.01 to 0.1%) by frequency. The chain combines TRBV5-4 with TRBJ2-7; TCRdb proposes TRBD1, but this gene call is untestable without DNA. Germline-derived CDR1 and CDR2 are SGHNT and YYREEE (reference sequence). This CDR3 region has 14 residues. The chain's CDR3 is CASRVGQGIGEQYF.

The J gene is TRBJ1-1, the V gene TRBV6-6. The CDR3 loop spans 15 amino acids. Germline loops: CDR1 MNHNY, CDR2 SVGAGI (reference sequence). CDR3: CASSLPPVGGTEAFF.

This clonotype is called medium-sized based on its frequency. The chain links TRBV19 to TRBJ1-1; absent DNA, TCRdb's TRBD1 call cannot be checked. Germline V lookup: CDR1 LNHDA, CDR2 SQIVND (reference sequence). This CDR3 comprises 14 residues. CDR3 sequence reads: CASSPGTGHTEAFF.

The V gene is TRBV5-6, the J gene TRBJ2-1; TCRdb's D call of TRBD2 is untestable without DNA. The CDR3 is 15 residues long. Germline-derived CDR1 and CDR2 are SGHDT and YYEEEE. Here the CDR3 reads CASRLAGGPGNEQFF.

This clonotype is classed as medium-sized by frequency. V is TRBV20-1 and J is TRBJ2-1; TCRdb designates TRBD1, a call that cannot be tested without DNA. In germline, CDR1 is DFQATT, CDR2 SNEGSKA (reference sequence). This CDR3 comprises 16 residues. CDR3 protein: CSARDTAGTGRNEQFF.

This clonotype shows up as medium-sized by frequency. This chain connects TRBV6-5 to TRBJ1-5. Per the germline V gene, CDR1 is MNHEY and CDR2 is SVGAGI. The CDR3 runs to 13 residues. The CDR3 sequence: CASSQGPNQPQHF.

Its frequency marks this clonotype as medium-sized (0.01 to 0.1%). The chain links TRBV7-9 to TRBJ2-7. The V gene's germline CDR1 is SEHNR and CDR2 FQNEAQ (reference sequence). The CDR3 is made up of 14 amino acids. CDR3 residues: CASSQQTTRYEQYF. Filled out from reference TRBV7-9 and TRBJ2-7, the complete variable domain reads DTGVSQNPRHKITKRGQNVTFRCDPISEHNRLYWYRQTLGQGPEFLTYFQNEAQLEKSRLLSDRFSAERPKGSFSTLEIQRTEQGDSAMYLCASSQQTTRYEQYFGPGTRLTVT.

The genes are TRBV3-1 and TRBJ2-1. This CDR3 is 12 amino acids long. Germline lookup yields CDR1 LGHDT and CDR2 YNNKEL (reference sequence). The CDR3 here is CASSQQYNEQFF.

In terms of frequency, this clonotype is medium-sized (0.01 to 0.1%). The CDR3 loop reads CASSLAGVQTDTQYF. This chain connects TRBV5-4 to TRBJ2-3; TCRdb picks TRBD2, but there is no DNA to check that call. CDR1 SGHNT and CDR2 YYREEE come from the germline V gene (reference sequence). The CDR3 sequence is 15 residues long.

CDR3 protein: CASSLGQPATDTQYF. J is TRBJ2-3 and V is TRBV5-1; TCRdb outputs TRBD1, but without DNA this stays unchecked. The germline gives CDR1 SGHRS, CDR2 YFSETQ. This CDR3 has 15 residues.

The CDR3 sequence is CASTRLADTQYF. V gene TRBV6-5 combines with J gene TRBJ2-3; without DNA, the TCRdb call of TRBD2 cannot be checked. The CDR3 is 12 amino acids. From germline, CDR1 is MNHEY and CDR2 SVGAGI.

CDR3 loop: CSVDLGKGNNEQFF. V and J are TRBV29-1 and TRBJ2-1; without DNA, the TCRdb call of TRBD2 cannot be checked. Looked up from germline, CDR1 is SQVTM and CDR2 is ANQGSEA. There are 14 residues in the CDR3.

The chain uses TRBV7-3 and TRBJ2-7; the TCRdb D gene call, TRBD1, has no DNA to confirm it. Germline V gene lookup returns CDR1 SGHTA and CDR2 FQGTGA. The CDR3 has 13 amino acids. CDR3 residues: CASSLTGTGEQYF.

The CDR3 sequence is CASSQPGTIGNSPLHF. This sequence joins TRBV19 and TRBJ1-6; TCRdb's D call of TRBD1 is untestable without DNA. The CDR3 loop spans 16 amino acids. Germline loops: CDR1 LNHDA, CDR2 SQIVND (reference sequence).

The chain is built from TRBV5-1 and TRBJ1-1; TCRdb gives TRBD1 as the D gene, but with no DNA this cannot be confirmed. This CDR3 is 13 amino acids long. Per germline, CDR1 SGHRS and CDR2 YFSETQ. This CDR3 is CASSSEQGTEAFF.

Its frequency marks this clonotype as medium-sized (0.01 to 0.1%). This chain links TRBV7-9 with TRBJ2-5; TCRdb reports TRBD1, a call that lacks DNA to check it against. The CDR3 is 15 residues long. The V gene's germline CDR1 is SEHNR and CDR2 FQNEAQ (reference sequence). CDR3 in amino acids: CASSPGQEFQETQYF.

This chain links TRBV6-5 with TRBJ1-3. The CDR3 is made up of 12 amino acids. Germline CDR1 and CDR2: MNHEY and SVGAGI. The CDR3 is CASTHSQNTIYF.

The CDR3 here is CASSLRQFGELFF. The chain joins TRBV12-3 or TRBV12-4 to TRBJ2-2. This CDR3 contains 13 residues.

The chain combines TRBV12-3 or TRBV12-4 with TRBJ2-5; TCRdb picks TRBD2, but there is no DNA to check that call. This CDR3 has 13 amino acids. The CDR3 is CASSWATTETQYF.

This clonotype is labeled medium-sized based on frequency. This chain connects TRBV29-1 to TRBJ2-5; the TCRdb call, TRBD2, lacks DNA for checking. The CDR3 consists of 12 residues. Germline V lookup: CDR1 SQVTM, CDR2 ANQGSEA. The CDR3 sequence: CSVGASGETQYF.